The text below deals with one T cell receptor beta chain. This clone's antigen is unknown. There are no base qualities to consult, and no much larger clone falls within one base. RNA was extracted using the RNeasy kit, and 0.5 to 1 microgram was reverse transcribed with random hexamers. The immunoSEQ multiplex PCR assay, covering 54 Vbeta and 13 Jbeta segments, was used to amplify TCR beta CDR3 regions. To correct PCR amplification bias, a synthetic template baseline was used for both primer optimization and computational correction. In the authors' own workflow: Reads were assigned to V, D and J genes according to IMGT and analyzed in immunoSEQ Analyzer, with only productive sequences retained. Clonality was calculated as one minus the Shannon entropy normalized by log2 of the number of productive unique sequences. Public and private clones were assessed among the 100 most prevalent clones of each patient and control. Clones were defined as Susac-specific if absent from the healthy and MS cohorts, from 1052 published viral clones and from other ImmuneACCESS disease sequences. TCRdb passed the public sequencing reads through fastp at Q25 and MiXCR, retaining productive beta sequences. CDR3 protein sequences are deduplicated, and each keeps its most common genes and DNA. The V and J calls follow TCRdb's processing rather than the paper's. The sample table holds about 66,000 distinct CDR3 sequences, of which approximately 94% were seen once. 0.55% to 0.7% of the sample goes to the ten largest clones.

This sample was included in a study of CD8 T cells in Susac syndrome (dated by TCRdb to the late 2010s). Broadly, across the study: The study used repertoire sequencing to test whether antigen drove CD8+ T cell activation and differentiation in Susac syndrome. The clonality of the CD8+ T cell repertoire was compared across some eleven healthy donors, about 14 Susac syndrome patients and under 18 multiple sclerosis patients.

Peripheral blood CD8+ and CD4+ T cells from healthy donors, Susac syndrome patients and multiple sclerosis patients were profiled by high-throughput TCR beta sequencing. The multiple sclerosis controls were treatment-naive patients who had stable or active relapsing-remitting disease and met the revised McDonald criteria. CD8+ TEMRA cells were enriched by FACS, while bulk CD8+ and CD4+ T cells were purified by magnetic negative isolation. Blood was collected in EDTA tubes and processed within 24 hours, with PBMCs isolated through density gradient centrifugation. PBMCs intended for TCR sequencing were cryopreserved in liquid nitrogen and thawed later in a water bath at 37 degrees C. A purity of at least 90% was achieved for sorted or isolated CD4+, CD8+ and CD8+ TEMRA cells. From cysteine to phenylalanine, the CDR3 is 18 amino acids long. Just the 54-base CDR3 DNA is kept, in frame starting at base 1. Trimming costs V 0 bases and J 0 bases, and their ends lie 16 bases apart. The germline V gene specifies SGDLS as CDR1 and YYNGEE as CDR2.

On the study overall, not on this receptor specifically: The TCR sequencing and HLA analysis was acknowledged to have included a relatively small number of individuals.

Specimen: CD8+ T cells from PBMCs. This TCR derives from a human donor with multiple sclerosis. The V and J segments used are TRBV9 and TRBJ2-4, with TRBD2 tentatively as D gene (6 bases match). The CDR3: CASSVGGEQQLAKNIQYF. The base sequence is TGTGCCAGCAGCGTAGGGGGGGAACAGCAACTAGCCAAAAACATTCAGTACTTC.